Sequencing of this T cell receptor beta chain was carried out in a study of shared clonotypes between healthy human individuals. Whole-study results and caveats: Measured sharing among donors was expected to vary with sequencing depth.

In regard to this clone: Antigen specificity is unknown.

The CDR3 length is 12 residues. The germline gives CDR1 SGHDN, CDR2 FVKESK. Trimming stripped 3 bases from V and 6 bases from J, with 9 bases between. Study processing details: Junction-only sequences produced by ImmunoSEQ had no quality scores, so filtering differed. Clones were read by immunoSEQ multiplex PCR, and TCRdb kept only the in-frame ones, dropping some. V, J and clone size reflect that table, while D and trimming were determined from the DNA. The sample has 450,000 to 500,000 clones, about 72% seen once. The sample taken for sequencing was PBMCs. This sequence was found in a woman aged 40 to 50 in good health. Some clones in this sample may be carry-over from other donors' samples. The chain joins TRBV14 to TRBJ2-7; a possible D gene is TRBD1 (6 bases). CDR3 DNA: TGTGCCAGCAGCCACCCAGGGGTCGAGCAGTACTTC. Protein sequence: CASSHPGVEQYF.